This TCR beta chain was sequenced in a study of blood T cell repertoires in COVID-19. Clones were read by immunoSEQ multiplex PCR, and TCRdb kept only the in-frame ones, dropping some. The profile shows over 200,000 clones, roughly 90% of them singletons. V trimming: 3 bases; J trimming: 1 base; junction bases outside the gene matches: 15. The CDR3 length is 19 residues. Looked up from germline, CDR1 is SEHNR and CDR2 is FQNEAQ (reference sequence). Individuals aged about 18 to 89 years were recruited from roughly 23 US areas. The rearrangement joins TRBV7-9 to TRBJ1-1, with 9 bases identical to TRBD1. Sequenced material: PBMCs or T cells enriched from blood (not recorded which). The TCR sequence derives from a man aged 35-49 years who had recovered from COVID-19. The DNA for the CDR3 is TGTGCCAGCAGCTTGTATGTTTCGGACAGGGGAGGGAGGAACACTGAAGCTTTCTTT. As protein: CASSLYVSDRGGRNTEAFF. Combining the CDR3 with reference TRBV7-9 and TRBJ1-1 gives the whole variable domain DTGVSQNPRHKITKRGQNVTFRCDPISEHNRLYWYRQTLGQGPEFLTYFQNEAQLEKSRLLSDRFSAERPKGSFSTLEIQRTEQGDSAMYLCASSLYVSDRGGRNTEAFFGQGTRLTVV.